These 21 T cell receptor beta chains share one sample of origin, sequenced in a study of long-term antiretroviral therapy in people with HIV (dated by TCRdb to about 2022). Sequencing of the TRB variable region was done with the immunoSEQ hsTCRB v3.0 assay at survey level resolution. The table comes from immuneACCESS by way of TCRdb, which keeps in-frame sequences with V and J called. Part of the clones is missing from these tables; in studies checked, under half for an unresolved V gene and the rest for unknown reasons. Recorded for this sample are tens of thousands of clones; around 90% of them occurred a single time. The ten largest make up roughly 4% of the sample. The specimen comprised unsorted PBMCs, sampled 5.2 years after starting antiretroviral therapy. The receptors shown here come from a woman between 40 and 50 years old with HIV.

The chain uses TRBV6-5 and TRBJ2-7; D is possibly TRBD1 (6 bases). V shed 11 bases and J shed 1 base, with 9 bases lying between them. The CDR3 is made up of 11 amino acids. Germline V gene data show CDR1 as MNHEY and CDR2 as SVGAGI. The CDR3 is CACTGSYEQYF. In DNA, the CDR3 is TGTGCCTGCACAGGGTCCTACGAGCAGTACTTC.

The J gene is TRBJ1-1, the V gene TRBV19, with 8 bases matching TRBD1. V lost 3 bases, J lost 4 bases, and 4 bases stayed unmatched. The CDR3 sequence is 14 residues long. Germline V gives CDR1 LNHDA, CDR2 SQIVND (reference sequence). In DNA, the CDR3 is TGTGCCAGTAGTATGGGACAGGTGGGCACTGAAGCTTTCTTT. Protein product: CASSMGQVGTEAFF.

The rearrangement joins TRBV30 to TRBJ2-7, with D maybe TRBD1 (5 bases). V dropped 1 base and J dropped 2 bases, with 9 bases sitting between them. The CDR3 totals 13 residues. In germline, CDR1 is GTSNPN, CDR2 SVGIG (reference sequence). The CDR3 here is CAWSGTPTYEQYF. In DNA, the CDR3 is TGTGCCTGGAGTGGGACACCTACCTACGAGCAGTACTTC.

This chain links TRBV5-1 with TRBJ2-5; unclear D gene. The V and J ends lost 4 bases and 0 bases respectively, with 10 bases between them. The CDR3 spans 14 residues. Germline assignment: CDR1 SGHRS and CDR2 YFSETQ. The CDR3: CASSQDIYQETQYF. In DNA form, the CDR3 reads TGCGCCAGCAGCCAAGACATTTACCAAGAGACCCAGTACTTC.

The rearrangement joins TRBV6-1 to TRBJ2-5; TRBD1 matches 8 bases. The junction had 6 bases not matched to a gene; V was cut back by 6 bases and J by 3 bases. Germline V CDR1 and CDR2: MNHNS, SASEGT. This CDR3 is built from 14 residues. In DNA, the CDR3 is TGTGCCAGCAGAAGGGACAGGAGAAAAGAGACCCAGTACTTC. Translated, it gives CASRRDRRKETQYF.

This chain connects TRBV5-1 to TRBJ1-2; D may be TRBD1 (5 bases). V was cut by 5 bases and J by 3 bases, with 11 bases left in between. The CDR3 spans 13 residues. Germline CDR1 is SGHRS and CDR2 is YFSETQ. The chain's CDR3 is CASSTGDHYGYTF. The CDR3 DNA reads TGCGCCAGCAGTACTGGGGACCACTATGGCTACACCTTC.

The rearrangement joins TRBV6-5 to TRBJ2-1; TRBD2 matches at 7 bases. The CDR3 has 15 amino acids. Germline CDR1 and CDR2: MNHEY and SVGAGI. V lost 7 bases, J lost 0 bases, and 6 bases stayed unmatched. CDR3 loop: CASTARGSSYNEQFF. The CDR3 DNA is TGTGCCAGCACCGCGCGGGGGAGCTCCTACAATGAGCAGTTCTTC.

V usage is TRBV6-5 and J usage is TRBJ2-7; a weak D match, TRBD2 (5 bases). CDR3 size: 12 residues. The germline gives CDR1 MNHEY, CDR2 SVGAGI. Trimming took off 7 bases at V and 0 bases at J, with 7 bases between the two ends. The CDR3 DNA sequence: TGTGCCAGCACGGGGTCCTCCTACGAGCAGTACTTC. Protein sequence: CASTGSSYEQYF.

The chain carries TRBV6-1 and TRBJ1-4, with a tentative D call TRBD1 (5 bases). CDR1 is MNHNS and CDR2 is SASEGT in the germline V gene. Deletions cut 2 bases from V and 0 bases from J, with 10 bases between. This CDR3 has 16 amino acids. CDR3 protein: CASSEFRGTTNEKLFF. CDR3 bases: TGTGCCAGCAGTGAATTTAGGGGCACAACTAATGAAAAACTGTTTTTT.

The CDR3 loop is CATSRGQGISDTQYF. The CDR3 nucleotides are TGTGCCACCAGCAGAGGTCAGGGAATCTCAGATACGCAGTATTTT. The V and J genes are TRBV15 and TRBJ2-3, with a tentative D call TRBD1 (5 bases). CDR1 LNHNV and CDR2 YYDKDF come from the germline V gene (reference sequence). V dropped 1 base and J dropped 4 bases, with 12 bases sitting between them. This CDR3 is built from 15 residues.

The chain joins TRBV7-9 to TRBJ2-7; no firm D call. CDR3 length: 14 residues. V gave up 5 bases and J gave up 3 bases, with 14 bases separating them. From germline, CDR1 is SEHNR and CDR2 FQNEAQ (reference sequence). The CDR3 nucleotides are TGTGCCAGCAGCCCCCCCGGGCCGGACTACGAGCAGTACTTC. As protein: CASSPPGPDYEQYF.

This chain joins TRBV4-1 and TRBJ1-2; D is unclear. V lost 0 bases, J lost 5 bases, and 7 bases lay in between. Per the germline V gene, CDR1 is MGHRA and CDR2 is YSYEKL. This CDR3 spans 13 amino acids. The CDR3, as DNA: TGCGCCAGCAGCCAAGATCAAGGGTATGGCTACACCTTC. Translated, it gives CASSQDQGYGYTF.

This sequence joins TRBV5-1 and TRBJ2-1; 12 bases line up with TRBD2. Germline lookup yields CDR1 SGHRS and CDR2 YFSETQ. Trimming cost V 0 bases and J 7 bases; bases outside gene matches: 2. This CDR3 is built from 15 residues. DNA of the CDR3: TGCGCCAGCAGCTTGGGACTAGCGGGAGAGAATGAGCAGTTCTTC. Encoded protein: CASSLGLAGENEQFF.

V gene TRBV5-5 combines with J gene TRBJ1-3; D unresolved. Germline V CDR1 and CDR2: SGHKS, YYEKEE (reference sequence). The V and J ends lost 4 bases and 2 bases respectively, with 13 bases between them. The CDR3 sequence is 15 residues long. The CDR3 DNA is TGTGCCAGCAGCGAGAGCAGGAGGACTGGAAACACCATATATTTT. It specifies CASSESRRTGNTIYF.

This rearrangement joins TRBV6-1 to TRBJ1-4; TRBD1 might be the D (5 bases). V dropped 4 bases and J dropped 7 bases, with 13 bases sitting between them. CDR3 length equals 14 residues. The germline V gene has CDR1 MNHNS and CDR2 SASEGT. CDR3 coding DNA: TGTGCCAGCAGTGTGGGGGGAAATGGTGAAAAACTGTTTTTT. It yields the protein CASSVGGNGEKLFF.

The chain uses TRBV29-1 and TRBJ1-1; TRBD1 agrees at 7 bases. The CDR3 covers 13 residues. J gave up 2 bases and V 6 bases, and 6 bases lay outside the gene matches. Germline lookup yields CDR1 SQVTM and CDR2 ANQGSEA. CDR3 DNA: TGCAGCGTAGTGGGACAGTATAACACTGAAGCTTTCTTT. Protein sequence: CSVVGQYNTEAFF.

This chain connects TRBV14 to TRBJ1-6, with a weak D call TRBD1 (6 bases). Per germline, CDR1 SGHDN and CDR2 FVKESK. V was pared by 4 bases and J by 10 bases, with 17 bases between. CDR3 length equals 15 residues. In DNA form, the CDR3 reads TGTGCCAGCAGCCCCCTGGAGGGGGGACTCTCACCCCTCCACTTT. Its translation: CASSPLEGGLSPLHF.

This clone was picked up one time. The chain links TRBV4-2 to TRBJ2-7; TRBD2 matches at 10 bases. V gave up 0 bases and J gave up 5 bases; unmatched junction bases: 4. The CDR3 covers 15 residues. Germline CDR1 is LGHNA and CDR2 is YNFKEQ. This chain's CDR3 is CASSQDLAGGDEQYF. CDR3 coding DNA: TGTGCCAGCAGCCAAGACTTAGCGGGAGGCGACGAGCAGTACTTC.

The J gene is TRBJ2-3, the V gene TRBV4-2; TRBD1 matches 9 bases. Looked up from germline, CDR1 is LGHNA and CDR2 is YNFKEQ. V trimming: 5 bases; J trimming: 1 base; junction bases outside the gene matches: 1. This CDR3 is built from 14 residues. CDR3 protein: CASSWDRGTDTQYF. The CDR3 DNA sequence: TGTGCCAGCAGCTGGGACAGGGGCACAGATACGCAGTATTTT.

V and J are TRBV7-9 and TRBJ1-3; D is ambiguous. Trimming removed 1 base at V and 2 bases at J, with 3 bases between. Germline V lookup: CDR1 SEHNR, CDR2 FQNEAQ (reference sequence). This CDR3 has 13 residues. The CDR3 DNA follows: TGTGCCAGCAGCTTAGAGGCTGGAAACACCATATATTTT. It translates to CASSLEAGNTIYF.

This chain connects TRBV7-2 to TRBJ1-2, with 11 nucleotides matching TRBD1. CDR1 and CDR2 (germline): SGHTA, FQGNSA. This CDR3 region has 14 residues. Trimming took 5 bases from V and 4 from J; bases not matched to a gene: 3. CDR3 sequence (DNA): TGTGCCAGCAGCGGGACAGGGGGTACCTATGGCTACACCTTC. This sequence encodes CASSGTGGTYGYTF.